This TCR beta chain was sequenced during a study of cytomegalovirus exposure and HLA in healthy donors. Study-level findings and limits: Three CMV-associated chains were confirmed in vitro to be specific for CMV antigens. In a later analysis, a genetic analysis reported fewer productive-TCR N-insertions in an Asian-associated ancestry cluster than the cohort average. TCR beta V- and J-gene trimming, according to a later analysis, was linked to a missense DCLRE1C variant.

Vbeta (60) and Jbeta (13) primers were used in the PCR. Profiled with immunoSEQ multiplex PCR; TCRdb holds only in-frame clones, not every one. The sample gives 150,000 to 200,000 clones, roughly 80% of which show up once; 1.7% is in the top ten. The germline V gene encodes CDR1 LGHNA and CDR2 YSLEER. This CDR3 contains 16 residues. With 2 bases removed from V and 1 base from J, the gap between germline ends came to 11 bases. This clone was seen more than once but under ten times. Its antigen is currently unknown. The sample was PBMCs. The chain employs TRBV4-3 and TRBJ2-2, with a tentative D call TRBD2 (5 bases). The TCR originated in a woman younger than 30 in good health and CMV-seronegative. CDR3 amino acids: CASSQRPGKNTGELFF. The CDR3 nucleotides are TGCGCCAGCAGCCAACGGCCCGGGAAGAACACCGGGGAGCTGTTTTTT.